The present T cell receptor beta chain was sequenced within a study of blood T cell repertoires in COVID-19. CDR3 length equals 12 residues. J gave up 6 bases and V 5 bases, and 7 bases lay outside the gene matches. The germline CDR1 and CDR2 sequences are GTSNPN and SVGIG (reference sequence). Profiling relied on immunoSEQ multiplex PCR, and the TCRdb table lists in-frame clones only, not all of them. The sample consists of around 80,000 clones, over 70% of them appearing once. Sequencing was done on a sample of peripheral blood. This chain connects TRBV30 to TRBJ2-7, with TRBD1 matching 7 bases. This sequence originates from a man aged 50-59 years with active or convalescent COVID-19. The CDR3 sequence: CAWGRHRGEQYF. The CDR3 DNA reads TGTGCCTGGGGCCGACACAGGGGCGAGCAGTACTTC.